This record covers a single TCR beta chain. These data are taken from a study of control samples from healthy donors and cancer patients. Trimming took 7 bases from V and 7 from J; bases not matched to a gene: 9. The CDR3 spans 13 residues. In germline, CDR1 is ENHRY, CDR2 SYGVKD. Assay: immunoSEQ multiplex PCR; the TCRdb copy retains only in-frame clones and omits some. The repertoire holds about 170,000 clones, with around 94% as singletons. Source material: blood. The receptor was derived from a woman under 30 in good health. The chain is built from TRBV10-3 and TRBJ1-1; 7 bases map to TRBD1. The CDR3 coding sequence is TGTGCCATCACTCCTACAGGGGATAATGAAGCTTTCTTT. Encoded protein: CAITPTGDNEAFF.